One and the same sample provided the 17 T cell receptor beta chains below, sequenced in a study of shared clonotypes between healthy human individuals (dated by TCRdb to the early 2020s). The method behind the library was the immunoSEQ multiplex PCR assay. The clones in this table, taken by TCRdb from immuneACCESS, are in-frame only. Not every clone is retained; where verified, under half of the shortfall comes from an unresolved V gene, and the cause of the rest is unknown. The sample includes more than 400,000 clones, with over 70% observed a single time. In total, the top ten clones hold 12% of the sample. The sample was PBMCs. The receptor source for this set is a woman in her thirties or forties in good health. Some clones in this sample may be carry-over from other donors' samples.

The gene calls are TRBV5-1 and TRBJ1-2; 7 nucleotides match TRBD1. This CDR3 contains 19 residues. Per the germline V gene, CDR1 is SGHRS and CDR2 is YFSETQ. V was clipped by 5 bases and J by 6 bases; unmatched bases: 25. CDR3 DNA sequence: TGCGCCAGCAGTTTTTCTACTCCAGGACAGGCTTTTTTCATGCATGGCTACACCTTC. This sequence encodes CASSFSTPGQAFFMHGYTF.

About this clone: Since a far larger clone is one base different, this is likely a read error. The genes are TRBV30 and TRBJ2-5; weak D call: TRBD2 (6 bases). Germline V gives CDR1 GTSNPN, CDR2 SVGIG (reference sequence). The CDR3 spans 14 residues. The CDR3 sequence: CTWRDWRARGTQYF. The DNA for the CDR3 is TGTACCTGGAGGGATTGGAGGGCTCGAGGGACCCAGTACTTC. Combining the CDR3 with reference TRBV30 and TRBJ2-5 gives the whole variable domain SQTIHQWPATLVQPVGSPLSLECTVEGTSNPNLYWYRQAAGRGLQLLFYSVGIGQISSEVPQNLSASRPQDRQFILSSKKLLLSDSGFYLCTWRDWRARGTQYFGPGTRLLVL.

As for this clone: It differs at one base from a far larger clone, so likely a read error. Distinct nucleotide sequences in the sample also encode this CDR3. The chain carries TRBV7-2 and TRBJ2-1; D may be TRBD1 (5 bases). CDR1 and CDR2 (germline): SGHTA, FQGNSA. The CDR3 contains 16 residues. Trimming cost V 5 bases and J 5 bases, with 19 bases left between them. The CDR3 sequence is CASSPQVGWGNNEQFF. DNA for the CDR3: TGTGCCAGCAGCCCTCAGGTGGGGTGGGGCAACAATGAGCAGTTCTTC.

The J gene is TRBJ1-1, the V gene TRBV20-1; unclear D gene. The V end lost 0 bases, the J end lost 9 bases, and 8 bases lay between the germline ends. CDR3 length: 11 residues. Germline V gene lookup returns CDR1 DFQATT and CDR2 SNEGSKA (reference sequence). CDR3 bases: TGCAGTGCTAGAGATCGGGCCCAAGCTTTCTTT. Its translation: CSARDRAQAFF.

The chain has TRBV28 and TRBJ1-1; the match to TRBD1 covers 7 bases. The length of the CDR3 is 12 residues. After removal of 6 bases from V and 4 bases from J, the junction contained 2 bases not matched to a gene. Germline assignment: CDR1 MDHEN and CDR2 SYDVKM. DNA of the CDR3: TGTGCCAGCAGCAGGGGGTTCACTGAAGCTTTCTTT. It specifies CASSRGFTEAFF.

Note on this clone: Other DNA sequences of this sample code for an identical CDR3. The V gene is TRBV11-2, the J gene TRBJ2-7, with no clear D. With 1 base removed from V and 4 bases from J, the gap between germline ends came to 5 bases. This CDR3 is 12 amino acids long. The germline gives CDR1 SGHAT, CDR2 FQNNGV. The CDR3 here is CASSLAGYEQYF. Here the CDR3 DNA reads TGTGCCAGCAGCTTAGCGGGTTACGAGCAGTACTTC.

Concerning this clone: This likely stems from a read error, as it lies one base from a far larger clone. CDR3 residues: CSVDWAGANVMTF. The CDR3 DNA follows: TGCAGCGTTGACTGGGCCGGGGCCAACGTCATGACTTTC. The V gene is TRBV29-1, the J gene TRBJ2-6; D assignment may be TRBD1 or TRBD2 (5 bases each). Germline-derived CDR1 and CDR2 are SQVTM and ANQGSEA. CDR3 length: 13 amino acids.

The chain links TRBV7-2 to TRBJ2-7; TRBD2 matches 9 bases. The CDR3 length is 16 residues. V lost 4 bases, J lost 3 bases, and 10 bases stayed unmatched. Germline lookup yields CDR1 SGHTA and CDR2 FQGNSA. The CDR3 nucleotides are TGTGCCAGCAGCTACAGGCTCGGTAGCGGGAGCTACGAGCAGTACTTC. Translation gives CASSYRLGSGSYEQYF.

Regarding this clone: This could be a read error, since a much larger clone is one nucleotide away. The rearrangement links TRBV19 to TRBJ1-5; D is perhaps TRBD1 (5 bases). Germline V gene sequence: CDR1 LNHDA, CDR2 SQIVND (reference sequence). This CDR3 has 12 amino acids. This chain's CDR3 is CASSPRDQPHHF. CDR3 bases: TGTGCCAGTAGTCCCAGGGATCAGCCCCATCATTTT.

The gene calls are TRBV13 and TRBJ2-7, with 11 bases matching TRBD2. The germline V gene has CDR1 PRHDT and CDR2 FYEKMQ (reference sequence). The CDR3 totals 15 residues. With 10 bases clipped from V and 1 base from J, the junction kept 9 bases outside the gene matches. CDR3 nucleotides: TGTGCCACACCCGGGGCTAGCGGGAGGTCCTACGAGCAGTACTTC. It specifies CATPGASGRSYEQYF.

The gene calls are TRBV6-1 and TRBJ2-1; TRBD1 agrees at 7 bases. Trimming cost V 4 bases and J 9 bases; bases outside gene matches: 9. The CDR3 sequence is 14 residues long. In germline, CDR1 is MNHNS, CDR2 SASEGT. DNA of the CDR3: TGTGCCAGCAGTGCGGGACAGATGCCAGGTGAGCAGTTCTTC. Residues: CASSAGQMPGEQFF.

The rearrangement links TRBV6-5 to TRBJ2-7; no reliable D call. V gave up 5 bases and J gave up 6 bases, with 11 bases separating them. Germline V gene lookup returns CDR1 MNHEY and CDR2 SVGAGI. The CDR3 has 12 residues. The CDR3 loop reads CASSPAWGEQYF. DNA for the CDR3: TGTGCCAGCAGTCCGGCGTGGGGCGAGCAGTACTTC.

This chain links TRBV10-3 with TRBJ2-7; D might be TRBD1 (6 bases). Germline V gene sequence: CDR1 ENHRY, CDR2 SYGVKD. CDR3 length: 14 amino acids. The V end lost 6 bases, the J end lost 2 bases, and 14 bases lay between the germline ends. The CDR3: CAIRGTLTAYEQYF. The CDR3 DNA reads TGTGCCATCAGGGGGACACTTACAGCCTACGAGCAGTACTTC.

The chain combines TRBV14 with TRBJ2-5; the match to TRBD2 covers 8 bases. V was pared by 2 bases and J by 8 bases, with 4 bases of the junction left unmatched. This CDR3 contains 13 residues. From germline, CDR1 is SGHDN and CDR2 FVKESK. The CDR3 reads CASSQQGLGTQYF. The CDR3 DNA reads as TGTGCCAGCAGCCAACAGGGACTAGGAACCCAGTACTTC.

Of note for this clone: A much larger clone lies a single base off, so this may be a read error. The chain uses TRBV7-2 and TRBJ2-7; no definite D call. The CDR3 length is 14 residues. V was shortened by 8 bases and J by 2 bases, with 16 bases between the two germline ends. The germline V gene has CDR1 SGHTA and CDR2 FQGNSA. The CDR3 nucleotides are TGTACCAGCTGCCCCGGGCTGATACCCTACGAGCAGTACTTC. Translating gives CTSCPGLIPYEQYF.

V is TRBV5-1 and J is TRBJ2-3, with 9 bases fitting TRBD2. Germline CDR1 reads SGHRS; CDR2 reads YFSETQ. This CDR3 is built from 16 residues. The V and J ends lost 6 bases and 3 bases, in that order; junction bases with no gene match: 11. This chain's CDR3 is CASNLAGAGLTDTQYF. The CDR3 bases are TGCGCCAGCAACTTAGCGGGAGCGGGTTTGACAGATACGCAGTATTTT.

The chain recombines TRBV7-2 with TRBJ2-7; no reliable D call. V was clipped by 5 bases and J by 4 bases, with 15 bases between them. In germline, CDR1 is SGHTA, CDR2 FQGNSA. The CDR3 contains 14 residues. DNA for the CDR3: TGTGCCAGCAGCCCACCTAACCTGTTTTACGAGCAGTACTTC. Translating it yields CASSPPNLFYEQYF.